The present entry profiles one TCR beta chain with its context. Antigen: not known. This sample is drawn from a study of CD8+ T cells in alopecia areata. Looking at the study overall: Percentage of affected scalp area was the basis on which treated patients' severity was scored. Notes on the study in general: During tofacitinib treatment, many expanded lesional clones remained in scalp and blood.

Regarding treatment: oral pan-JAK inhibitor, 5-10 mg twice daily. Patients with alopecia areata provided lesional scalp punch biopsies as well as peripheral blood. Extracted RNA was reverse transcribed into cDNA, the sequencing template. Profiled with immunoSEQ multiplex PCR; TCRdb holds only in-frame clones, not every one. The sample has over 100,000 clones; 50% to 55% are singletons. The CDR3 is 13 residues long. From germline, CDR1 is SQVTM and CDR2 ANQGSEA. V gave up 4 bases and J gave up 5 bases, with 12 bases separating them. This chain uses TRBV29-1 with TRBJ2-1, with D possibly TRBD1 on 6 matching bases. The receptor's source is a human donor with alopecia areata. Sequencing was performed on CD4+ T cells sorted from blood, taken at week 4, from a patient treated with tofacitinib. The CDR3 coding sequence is TGCAGCGTTGTAGGGGGTAAGAACAATGAGCAGTTCTTC. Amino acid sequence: CSVVGGKNNEQFF.